This TCR beta chain came from a study of OX40 agonist ivuxolimab in advanced cancers. Overall study context: A male proportion of about 84% was recorded, with mean age roughly 60 years and range 23 to 79.

The V gene end was trimmed by 1 base and the J gene end by 2 bases; junction bases not matched to a gene: 4. Germline CDR1 and CDR2: MNHNS and SASEGT. The length of the CDR3 is 15 residues. Clones were read by immunoSEQ multiplex PCR, and TCRdb kept only the in-frame ones, dropping some. The repertoire consists of approximately 76,000 clones, with approximately 86% occurring once and the leading ten covering approximately 0.72%. The sequenced sample was CD4+ or CD8+ T cells sorted from blood, obtained in a trial of the OX40 agonist ivuxolimab. This receptor was identified in an adult with an advanced solid tumor such as melanoma, head and neck, liver or kidney cancer. The chain recombines TRBV6-1 with TRBJ1-2, with 7 nucleotides matching TRBD1. This CDR3 is CASSEVSQGNYGYTF. In nucleotides, the CDR3 is TGTGCCAGCAGTGAAGTGTCACAGGGGAACTATGGCTACACCTTC.